Following are 10 T cell receptor beta chains from one sample sequenced in a study of CXCR4 blockade with PD-1 therapy in pancreatic cancer. TCRdb's table, derived via immunoSEQ multiplex PCR, lists solely in-frame clones and lacks some. The sample holds 2,000 to 3,000 clones, 40% seen once. The material sequenced was tumor tissue. These TCRs come from a human donor with pancreatic ductal adenocarcinoma.

The CDR3 spells CASSPQRQSDTQYF. In DNA, the CDR3 is TGTGCCAGCAGTCCCCAGAGACAGTCAGATACGCAGTATTTT. The chain recombines TRBV6-8 with TRBJ2-3; TRBD1 is a possible D gene (5 bases). CDR1 and CDR2 from the germline V gene are MNHGY and SAAAGT. Trimming shortened V by 5 bases and J by 4 bases, and 13 bases separated the two germline ends. There are 14 residues in the CDR3.

Relative to its sample, this clone is medium-sized. The chain links TRBV11-3 to TRBJ2-2; no clear D. Germline CDR1 is SGHNT and CDR2 is YENEEA. Trimming took 4 bases from V and 1 from J, leaving 7 bases between them. The CDR3 loop spans 14 amino acids. The CDR3 spells CASSWIGNTGELFF. CDR3 DNA sequence: TGTGCCAGCAGCTGGATTGGGAACACCGGGGAGCTGTTTTTT.

The CDR3: CASSLVWNTEAFF. The CDR3 DNA is TGTGCCAGCAGTTTAGTCTGGAACACTGAAGCTTTCTTT. V is TRBV28 and J is TRBJ1-1; no clear D. Germline V gives CDR1 MDHEN, CDR2 SYDVKM. V was pared by 2 bases and J by 1 base, with 5 bases between. The CDR3 is 13 amino acids.

This sequence joins TRBV19 and TRBJ2-1, with 8 nucleotides matching TRBD2. This CDR3 is 15 amino acids long. Germline V CDR1 and CDR2: LNHDA, SQIVND (reference sequence). The V segment lost 5 bases and the J segment 9 bases; nucleotides outside the gene matches: 12. The CDR3 protein is CASSDIGGRTGEQFF. The CDR3 bases are TGTGCCAGTAGTGACATCGGCGGGAGGACGGGTGAGCAGTTCTTC. Complete variable domain (other parts from reference TRBV19 and TRBJ2-1): DGGITQSPKYLFRKEGQNVTLSCEQNLNHDAMYWYRQDPGQGLRLIYYSQIVNDFQKGDIAEGYSVSREKKESFPLTVTSAQKNPTAFYLCASSDIGGRTGEQFFGPGTRLTVL.

This clone was found once. Here the CDR3 reads CASSAWASPSYEQYV. The CDR3 DNA sequence: TGTGCCAGTAGCGCCTGGGCCTCCCCTTCCTACGAGCAGTACGTC. The V gene is TRBV19, the J gene TRBJ2-7; no clear D. V was pared by 6 bases and J by 1 base, with 16 bases between. Germline V CDR1 and CDR2: LNHDA, SQIVND (reference sequence). CDR3 size: 15 residues.

The chain recombines TRBV9 with TRBJ2-1; D possibly uses TRBD1 or TRBD2 (5 bases each). Germline CDR1 SGDLS, CDR2 YYNGEE. The CDR3 consists of 13 residues. V was clipped by 7 bases and J by 6 bases, with 14 bases between them. In nucleotides, the CDR3 is TGTGCCAGCGTCACCGGGACGTCCAATGAGCAGTTCTTC. This gives the protein CASVTGTSNEQFF.

This chain links TRBV18 with TRBJ2-4, with D perhaps TRBD1 (5 bases). The CDR3 has 14 residues. Trimming removed 1 base at V and 1 base at J, with 5 bases between. Germline-derived CDR1 and CDR2 are KGHSH and LQKENI. CDR3 region: CASSPRGAKNIQYF. The CDR3 region has the DNA TGTGCCAGCTCACCACGGGGCGCCAAAAACATTCAGTACTTC.

This clone came up once. The gene calls are TRBV15 and TRBJ1-2; D not resolved. The germline V gene encodes CDR1 LNHNV and CDR2 YYDKDF (reference sequence). V lost 0 bases and J lost 0, with 8 bases in between. The CDR3 length is 15 residues. Here the CDR3 reads CATSRDERANYGYTF. The CDR3 DNA reads as TGTGCCACCAGCAGAGATGAAAGGGCTAACTATGGCTACACCTTC.

The chain couples TRBV19 to TRBJ1-2; TRBD1 is a possible D gene (6 bases). Trimming left V 5 bases short and J 8 bases short, with 21 bases between. Germline V gene sequence: CDR1 LNHDA, CDR2 SQIVND (reference sequence). The CDR3 contains 15 residues. CDR3 residues: CASSSPSTGHWGYTF. The CDR3 DNA is TGTGCCAGTAGTTCCCCTTCGACAGGACACTGGGGCTACACCTTC.

The rearrangement links TRBV12-5 to TRBJ2-3; 8 nucleotides align to TRBD2. Germline V gene lookup returns CDR1 LGHNT and CDR2 FRNRAP. The CDR3 covers 14 residues. The CDR3 is CASTFSGTTDTQYF. CDR3 coding DNA: TGTGCCAGCACCTTTAGCGGGACCACAGATACGCAGTATTTT.